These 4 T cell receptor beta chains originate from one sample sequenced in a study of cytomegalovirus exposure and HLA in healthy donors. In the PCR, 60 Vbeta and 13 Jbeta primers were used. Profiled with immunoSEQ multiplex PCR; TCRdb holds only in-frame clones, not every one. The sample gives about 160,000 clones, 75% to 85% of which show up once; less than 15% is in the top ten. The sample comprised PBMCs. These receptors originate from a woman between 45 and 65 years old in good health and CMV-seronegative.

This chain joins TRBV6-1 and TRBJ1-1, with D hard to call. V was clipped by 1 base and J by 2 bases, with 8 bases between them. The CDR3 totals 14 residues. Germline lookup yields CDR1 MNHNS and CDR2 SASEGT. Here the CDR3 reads CASSEGALNTEAFF. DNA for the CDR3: TGTGCCAGCAGTGAAGGAGCACTAAACACTGAAGCTTTCTTT.

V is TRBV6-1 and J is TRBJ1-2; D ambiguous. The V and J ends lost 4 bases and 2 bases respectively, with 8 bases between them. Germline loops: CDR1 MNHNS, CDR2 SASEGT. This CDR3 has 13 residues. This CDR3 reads CASSVTVNYGYTF. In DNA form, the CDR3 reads TGTGCCAGCAGTGTTACAGTAAACTATGGCTACACCTTC.

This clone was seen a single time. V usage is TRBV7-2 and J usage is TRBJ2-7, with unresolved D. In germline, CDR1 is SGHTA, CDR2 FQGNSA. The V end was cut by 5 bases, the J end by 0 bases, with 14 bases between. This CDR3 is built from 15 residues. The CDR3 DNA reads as TGTGCCAGCAGCCAATCCATACTTAGCTCCTACGAGCAGTACTTC. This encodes CASSQSILSSYEQYF.

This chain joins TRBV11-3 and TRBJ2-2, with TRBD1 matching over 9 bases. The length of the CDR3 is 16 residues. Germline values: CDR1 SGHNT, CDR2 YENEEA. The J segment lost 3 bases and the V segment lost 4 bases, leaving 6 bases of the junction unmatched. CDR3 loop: CASSSATGGDTGELFF. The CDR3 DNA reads TGTGCCAGCAGCTCAGCGACAGGGGGGGACACCGGGGAGCTGTTTTTT.